The 15 T cell receptor beta chains reported below all come from one sample, sequenced in a study of control samples from healthy donors and cancer patients. Clones were sequenced by immunoSEQ multiplex PCR, and TCRdb holds only the in-frame ones, with some missing. The sample contains approximately 160,000 clones, more than 85% of which appear only once. Sequenced sample: blood. These receptors were collected from a woman aged 40 to 50 in good health.

The chain joins TRBV5-1 to TRBJ2-5; 7 bases map to TRBD2. This CDR3 spans 14 amino acids. Germline values: CDR1 SGHRS, CDR2 YFSETQ. The V gene end was trimmed by 4 bases and the J gene end by 1 base; junction bases not matched to a gene: 4. The CDR3 reads CASSSRGVQETQYF. The CDR3 bases are TGCGCCAGCAGCAGTCGGGGGGTCCAAGAGACCCAGTACTTC. The full variable domain, with the rest looked up from reference TRBV5-1 and TRBJ2-5, is KAGVTQTPRYLIKTRGQQVTLSCSPISGHRSVSWYQQTPGQGLQFLFEYFSETQRNKGNFPGRFSGRQFSNSRSEMNVSTLELGDSALYLCASSSRGVQETQYFGPGTRLLVL.

V usage is TRBV10-2 and J usage is TRBJ1-5; the match to TRBD1 covers 8 bases. The V gene end was trimmed by 6 bases and the J gene end by 7 bases; junction bases not matched to a gene: 5. Germline values: CDR1 WSHSY, CDR2 SAAADI. This CDR3 region has 13 residues. The CDR3 protein is CASRQGAKQPQHF. In DNA form, the CDR3 reads TGCGCCAGCAGGCAGGGGGCAAAGCAGCCCCAGCATTTT.

The rearrangement joins TRBV6-1 to TRBJ1-1, with unresolved D. V lost 2 bases to trimming and J lost 0 bases, with 10 bases between them. The CDR3 has 15 amino acids. Germline V CDR1 and CDR2: MNHNS, SASEGT. CDR3 DNA sequence: TGTGCCAGCAGTGAAAGTCAGGCTCTGAACACTGAAGCTTTCTTT. Amino acid sequence: CASSESQALNTEAFF.

V usage is TRBV12-3 or TRBV12-4 and J usage is TRBJ2-3; D remains unclear. CDR3 size: 10 residues. V gave up 8 bases and J gave up 6 bases, with 6 bases separating them. The chain's CDR3 is CASLGDTQYF. The CDR3 DNA is TGTGCCAGCCTAGGGGATACGCAGTATTTT.

The chain joins TRBV7-9 to TRBJ1-5; possible D gene TRBD1, 6 bases. The germline V gene encodes CDR1 SEHNR and CDR2 FQNEAQ (reference sequence). This CDR3 is built from 13 residues. V was clipped by 5 bases and J by 7 bases, with 12 bases between them. In DNA form, the CDR3 reads TGTGCCAGCAGCCCGACAGGTCCCCAGCCCCAGCATTTT. Translating it yields CASSPTGPQPQHF.

V is TRBV5-1 and J is TRBJ1-5; the match to TRBD1 covers 8 bases. Trimming took 0 bases from V and 5 from J; bases not matched to a gene: 4. The CDR3 extends over 15 amino acids. The germline gives CDR1 SGHRS, CDR2 YFSETQ. The CDR3: CASSLVPGGYQPQHF. CDR3 coding DNA: TGCGCCAGCAGCTTGGTGCCAGGGGGCTATCAGCCCCAGCATTTT.

This clone was seen just once. This chain links TRBV3-1 (or the pseudogene TRBV3-2) with TRBJ2-5, with D hard to call. Trimming left V 0 bases short and J 7 bases short, with 6 bases between. The germline V gene has CDR1 LGHDT and CDR2 YNNKEL (reference sequence). The CDR3 has 12 residues. The CDR3 protein is CASSQESATQYF. The CDR3 DNA follows: TGTGCCAGCAGCCAAGAGTCTGCGACCCAGTACTTC.

V usage is TRBV2 and J usage is TRBJ2-3, with D perhaps matching TRBD2 (5 bases). The germline V gene encodes CDR1 SNHLY and CDR2 FYNNEI. This CDR3 is built from 14 residues. Trimming removed 0 bases from V and 3 bases from J, with 7 bases in between. CDR3 in amino acids: CASSEAPGTDTQYF. The CDR3, as DNA: TGTGCCAGCAGTGAAGCGCCGGGGACAGATACGCAGTATTTT.

The chain couples TRBV18 to TRBJ1-1; 7 nucleotides agree with TRBD1. The CDR3 spans 14 residues. V was pared by 8 bases and J by 0 bases, with 6 bases of the junction left unmatched. From germline, CDR1 is KGHSH and CDR2 LQKENI. The CDR3 protein is CASAPGQLNTEAFF. CDR3 DNA: TGTGCCAGCGCCCCGGGACAGCTGAACACTGAAGCTTTCTTT.

This clone appeared a few times. V is TRBV4-1 and J is TRBJ1-4; 9 nucleotides align to TRBD1. CDR1 and CDR2 (germline): MGHRA, YSYEKL. J gave up 1 base and V 1 base, and 4 bases lay outside the gene matches. CDR3 length equals 17 residues. CDR3 DNA sequence: TGCGCCAGCAGCCAAGTCACAGGGGGCATAACTAATGAAAAACTGTTTTTT. Protein sequence: CASSQVTGGITNEKLFF.

This CDR3 reads CASQGGASDSYEQYF. DNA of the CDR3: TGTGCCAGTCAGGGAGGAGCTAGCGACTCCTACGAGCAGTACTTC. This sequence joins TRBV19 and TRBJ2-7; D might be TRBD2 (6 bases). There are 15 residues in the CDR3. Germline CDR1 LNHDA, CDR2 SQIVND (reference sequence). Trimming removed 8 bases at V and 0 bases at J, with 17 bases between.

The chain combines TRBV5-1 with TRBJ1-1, with 8 positions matching TRBD1. Germline CDR1 and CDR2: SGHRS and YFSETQ. V trimming: 4 bases; J trimming: 5 bases; junction bases outside the gene matches: 7. The CDR3 runs 14 residues. Here the CDR3 DNA reads TGCGCCAGCAGCAGTACAGGGGGAGGGACTGAAGCTTTCTTT. It encodes CASSSTGGGTEAFF.

V gene TRBV7-9 combines with J gene TRBJ2-6, with unresolved D. Looked up from germline, CDR1 is SEHNR and CDR2 is FQNEAQ (reference sequence). V was clipped by 4 bases and J by 0 bases, with 13 bases between them. The CDR3 contains 17 residues. CDR3 loop: CASSSPTEISGANVLTF. In DNA form, the CDR3 reads TGTGCCAGCAGCTCCCCGACGGAAATCTCTGGGGCCAACGTCCTGACTTTC. Looking up the rest from reference TRBV7-9 and TRBJ2-6 gives the full variable domain: DTGVSQNPRHKITKRGQNVTFRCDPISEHNRLYWYRQTLGQGPEFLTYFQNEAQLEKSRLLSDRFSAERPKGSFSTLEIQRTEQGDSAMYLCASSSPTEISGANVLTFGAGSRLTVL.

V gene TRBV6-5 combines with J gene TRBJ1-5; no clear D gene. This CDR3 spans 12 amino acids. V lost 4 bases to trimming and J lost 7 bases, with 8 bases between them. CDR1 MNHEY and CDR2 SVGAGI come from the germline V gene. CDR3 sequence (DNA): TGTGCCAGCAGTTGGATAGGACAGCCCCAGCATTTT. It translates to CASSWIGQPQHF.

The CDR3 DNA follows: TGTGCCAGTAGTAGAACGCCGGGACTAGCCTTTACCTACGAGCAGTACTTC. It codes for CASSRTPGLAFTYEQYF. The chain recombines TRBV19 with TRBJ2-7; 9 positions match TRBD2. Germline CDR1 reads LNHDA; CDR2 reads SQIVND (reference sequence). This CDR3 comprises 17 residues. V dropped 4 bases and J dropped 2; count of bases not matched to a gene: 12.